This T cell receptor beta chain derives from a study of blood T cells in healthy people across ages (dated by TCRdb to the mid-2010s). The study in broad terms: Template switching captured roughly one uniquely barcoded TCR beta cDNA molecule per two T cells in model experiments. Age-related changes in TCR beta repertoire diversity were measured in the study by deep sequencing normalized with unique cDNA molecular identifiers. Donors were grouped into four age groups: young (average roughly 16 years), middle-aged (about 38), aged (62) and long-lived (around 80). To avoid experimental bias, donors of different ages were distributed randomly across sequencing lanes. The study analyzed two additional independent replicas of 1 million unique cDNA reads from the same blood draw for two donors, one aged 18 to 30 and one aged 80 or older. Study-wide conclusions, independent of this receptor: Because profiling used bulk unsorted PBMCs, naive and antigen-experienced compartments could not be compared conclusively. The percentage of naive T cells measured by flow cytometry correlated strongly with observed TCR beta diversity. Because donor CMV infection status was unknown, age-related changes in expanded clonotypes were potentially confounded. Compared with the aged group, the long-lived group had more naive CD4+ T cells, fewer expanded clones and increased TCR diversity, suggesting age selection. Total diversity estimates from one million sequenced T cells were considered lower bounds and underestimates. Observed TCR beta diversity per million T cells fell roughly linearly with age, and a significant reduction was already apparent by age about 36.

About this clonotype itself: Which antigen it targets is not known. A much larger clonotype is one base distant, so this may be a read error.

The protocol used for the library was 5' RACE. TCRdb names Illumina HiSeq 2500 as the instrument used. A second roughly 7 to 12 cycle PCR used a sample-barcoded 5' primer and a J-beta primer mix. A unique molecular identifier was introduced onto each TCR beta cDNA molecule by a template-switch 5' adaptor carrying 12 random nucleotides. At least 2.5 million CDR3-containing paired-end reads were obtained from each sample. First-strand cDNA synthesis was performed from all RNA using the Mint cDNA synthesis kit, with priming by a TRBC-specific oligonucleotide. Following uracil-DNA glycosylase treatment, a first 18-cycle PCR with universal primers M1SS and BC2_uni_R was performed on all cDNA. In the original analysis: Normalization of each sample was performed by random selection of 1 million high-quality reads, each carrying a distinct molecular identifier. Reads sharing molecular identifiers were discarded rather than binned into consensus sequences. MiTCR, with a Q25 quality threshold and the strictest error-elimination algorithm, was used for CDR3 identification, clonotype clustering and error correction. A nonparametric unseen species model using Euler transformation provided a lower-bound estimate of total TCR beta diversity. TCRdb trimmed the raw reads at Q25, called clones with MiXCR and kept productive beta chains. Entries that share a CDR3 protein sequence are merged under the most common genes and DNA. The V and J calls follow TCRdb's processing rather than the paper's. Across this sample there are about 670,000 distinct CDR3 sequences, with over 40% seen only once. The ten most abundant clones make up 25% to 35% of the sample.

The approximately 41 donors, aged 6 to 90 years, were systemically healthy Caucasian individuals from Russia. Around 10 milliliters of peripheral blood were drawn from each donor into EDTA-treated Vacutainer tubes. Ficoll-Paque density-gradient centrifugation was used to isolate PBMCs, with at least 6 million obtained per sample. Total RNA, at least 5 micrograms per sample, was extracted from PBMCs with Trizol reagent. The percentages of naive CD45RAhigh/CD27high T cells were determined by flow cytometry on a PBMC aliquot from every donor. From a lookup of the germline V gene, CDR1 and CDR2 are MNHEY and SVGEGT. From V the trimming removes 2 bases and from J it removes 5 bases, while the gene matches leave 8 bases of the junction unaccounted for. The CDR3 holds 16 amino acids from the cysteine to the phenylalanine. Only the CDR3 DNA is retained, 48 bases long and in frame from the first base.

The sequence links TRBV6-2 or TRBV6-3 to TRBJ2-2; 7 junctional bases match TRBD2. The TCR originated in an elderly man in good health. Specimen: blood. The DNA sequence reads TGTGCCAGCAGTTACGTTCTACCGCGGGAGACCGGGGAGCTGTTTTTT. It translates as CASSYVLPRETGELFF.